Below, one T cell receptor beta chain is given with its context. Its specificity is not known. Time point here: neoterminal ileum biopsy at postoperative endoscopy, about 6 months after surgery. This sample is drawn from a study of T cell repertoires in ileal Crohn's disease. Study-level information: At postoperative colonoscopy, neoterminal ileum biopsies were taken as M6. Overall study findings and caveats: Every patient over 26.8% clonality showed endoscopic recurrence. Within the first postoperative year, endoscopy came at median roughly seven months. Sorted CD8 T cells held more high-frequency clones than CD4.

This CDR3 is 17 amino acids long. The V segment lost 1 base and the J segment 7 bases; nucleotides outside the gene matches: 8. Germline V gives CDR1 LGHNA, CDR2 YNFKEQ. Clones were read by immunoSEQ multiplex PCR, and TCRdb kept only the in-frame ones, dropping some. Among 12,000 or so clones listed, around 80% were seen once. The sequence was obtained from an adult with Crohn's disease. The material sequenced was ileal tissue. J is TRBJ2-2 and V is TRBV4-2, with 11 positions matching TRBD2. The CDR3 region has the DNA TGTGCCAGCAGCCAAGGGCTAGCGGGAGGACGTGGCGGGGAGCTGTTTTTT. This sequence encodes CASSQGLAGGRGGELFF.